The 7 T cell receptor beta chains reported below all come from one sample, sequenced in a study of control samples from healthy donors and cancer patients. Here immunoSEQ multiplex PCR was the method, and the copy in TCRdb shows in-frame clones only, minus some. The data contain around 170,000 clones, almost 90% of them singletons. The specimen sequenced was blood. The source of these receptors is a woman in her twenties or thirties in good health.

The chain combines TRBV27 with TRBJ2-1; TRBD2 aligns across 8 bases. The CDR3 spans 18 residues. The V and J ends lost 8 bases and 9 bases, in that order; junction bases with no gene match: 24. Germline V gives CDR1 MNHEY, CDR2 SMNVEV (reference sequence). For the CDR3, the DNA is TGTGCCAGCCAAACTAAAATCCAACCCGGGACTAGTCGGGCTGAGCAGTTCTTC. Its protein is CASQTKIQPGTSRAEQFF.

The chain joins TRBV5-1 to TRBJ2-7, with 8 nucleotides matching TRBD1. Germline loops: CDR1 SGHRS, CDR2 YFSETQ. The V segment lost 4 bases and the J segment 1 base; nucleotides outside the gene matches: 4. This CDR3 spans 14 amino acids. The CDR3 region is CASSTDRGSYEQYF. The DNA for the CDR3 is TGCGCCAGCAGCACCGACAGGGGATCCTACGAGCAGTACTTC.

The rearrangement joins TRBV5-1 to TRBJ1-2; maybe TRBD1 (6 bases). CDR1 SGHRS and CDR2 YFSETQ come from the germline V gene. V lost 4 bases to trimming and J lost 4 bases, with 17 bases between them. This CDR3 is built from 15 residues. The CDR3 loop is CASSTEGGRTYGYTF. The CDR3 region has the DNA TGCGCCAGCAGCACCGAGGGGGGGCGCACCTATGGCTACACCTTC. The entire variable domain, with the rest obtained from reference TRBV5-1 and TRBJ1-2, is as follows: KAGVTQTPRYLIKTRGQQVTLSCSPISGHRSVSWYQQTPGQGLQFLFEYFSETQRNKGNFPGRFSGRQFSNSRSEMNVSTLELGDSALYLCASSTEGGRTYGYTFGSGTRLTVV.

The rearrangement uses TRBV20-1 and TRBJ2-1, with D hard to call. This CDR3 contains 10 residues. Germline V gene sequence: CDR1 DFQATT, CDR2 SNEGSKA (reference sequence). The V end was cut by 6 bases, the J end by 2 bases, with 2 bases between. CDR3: CSAPYNEQFF. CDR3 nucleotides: TGCAGTGCCCCCTACAATGAGCAGTTCTTC.

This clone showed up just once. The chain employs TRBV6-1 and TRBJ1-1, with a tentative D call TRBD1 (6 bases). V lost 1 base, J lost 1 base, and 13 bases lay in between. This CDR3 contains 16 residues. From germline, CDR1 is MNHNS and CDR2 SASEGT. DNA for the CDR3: TGTGCCAGCAGTGAAGAAAGTCTCAGGGGGAACACTGAAGCTTTCTTT. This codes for CASSEESLRGNTEAFF.

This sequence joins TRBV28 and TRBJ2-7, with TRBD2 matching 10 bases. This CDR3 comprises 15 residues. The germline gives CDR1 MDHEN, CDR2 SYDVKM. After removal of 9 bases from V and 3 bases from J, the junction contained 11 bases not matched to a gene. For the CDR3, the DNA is TGTGCCAGTCGGACTAGCGGCAATTCTTACTACGAGCAGTACTTC. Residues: CASRTSGNSYYEQYF. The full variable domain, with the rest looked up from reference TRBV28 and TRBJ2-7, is DVKVTQSSRYLVKRTGEKVFLECVQDMDHENMFWYRQDPGLGLRLIYFSYDVKMKEKGDIPEGYSVSREKKERFSLILESASTNQTSMYLCASRTSGNSYYEQYFGPGTRLTVT.

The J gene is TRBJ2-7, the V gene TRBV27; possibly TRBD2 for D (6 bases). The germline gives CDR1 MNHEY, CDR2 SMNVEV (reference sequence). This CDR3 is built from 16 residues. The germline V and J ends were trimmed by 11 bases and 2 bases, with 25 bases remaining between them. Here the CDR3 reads CARQRPPGDLPYEQYF. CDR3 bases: TGTGCCCGCCAGCGCCCTCCGGGGGACCTCCCCTACGAGCAGTACTTC.